This T cell receptor (beta chain) was retrieved from a study of blood T cell repertoires in COVID-19. CDR3 size: 17 residues. V trimming: 1 base; J trimming: 2 bases; junction bases outside the gene matches: 8. CDR1 and CDR2 (germline): MGHRA, YSYEKL. Some clones are missing from TCRdb's copy, which holds only in-frame ones; the method was immunoSEQ multiplex PCR. The sample contains tens of thousands of clones, around 75% of which appear only once. The origin of this receptor is a woman of 80 years or more with active or convalescent COVID-19. V usage is TRBV4-1 and J usage is TRBJ2-7; 10 nucleotides match TRBD1. Sequencing used peripheral blood. CDR3 bases: TGCGCCAGCAGCCAAGGTCCCGCCGGGACAGGGGCCTACGAGCAGTACTTC. Amino acid sequence: CASSQGPAGTGAYEQYF.